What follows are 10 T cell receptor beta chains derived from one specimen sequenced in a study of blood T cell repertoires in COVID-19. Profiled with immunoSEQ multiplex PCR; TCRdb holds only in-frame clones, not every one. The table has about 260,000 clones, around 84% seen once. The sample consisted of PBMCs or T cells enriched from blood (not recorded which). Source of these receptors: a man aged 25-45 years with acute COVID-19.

The CDR3 DNA is TGTGCCAGCAGCGTAGAGGCGACAGGGGCTGGCTACACCTTC. Its translation is CASSVEATGAGYTF. J is TRBJ1-2 and V is TRBV9, with TRBD1 identical over 8 bases. The germline CDR1 and CDR2 sequences are SGDLS and YYNGEE. Trimming took 0 bases from V and 7 from J; bases not matched to a gene: 5. CDR3 length: 14 residues.

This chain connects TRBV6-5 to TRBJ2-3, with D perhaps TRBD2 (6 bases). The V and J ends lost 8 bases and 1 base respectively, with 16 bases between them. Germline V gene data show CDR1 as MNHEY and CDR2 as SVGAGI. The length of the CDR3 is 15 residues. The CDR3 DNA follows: TGTGCCAGCGGTTTGGATAGCGGAGGCACAGATACGCAGTATTTT. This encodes CASGLDSGGTDTQYF.

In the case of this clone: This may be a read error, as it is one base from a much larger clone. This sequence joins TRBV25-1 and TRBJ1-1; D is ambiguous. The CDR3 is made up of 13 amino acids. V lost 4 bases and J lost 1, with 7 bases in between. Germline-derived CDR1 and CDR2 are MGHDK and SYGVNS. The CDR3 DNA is TGTGCCAGCAGTGTAGCGGGGAACACTGAAGCTTTCTTT. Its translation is CASSVAGNTEAFF. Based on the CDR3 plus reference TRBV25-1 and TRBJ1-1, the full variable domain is EADIYQTPRYLVIGTGKKITLECSQTMGHDKMYWYQQDPGMELHLIHYSYGVNSTEKGDLSSESTVSRIRTEHFPLTLESARPSHTSQYLCASSVAGNTEAFFGQGTRLTVV.

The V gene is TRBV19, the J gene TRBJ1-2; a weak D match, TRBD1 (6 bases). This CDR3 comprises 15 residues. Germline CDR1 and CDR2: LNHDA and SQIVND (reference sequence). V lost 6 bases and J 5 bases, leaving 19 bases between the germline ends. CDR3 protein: CASRDSQGFMYGYTF. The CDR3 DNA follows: TGTGCCAGTAGGGATTCTCAGGGGTTCATGTATGGCTACACCTTC.

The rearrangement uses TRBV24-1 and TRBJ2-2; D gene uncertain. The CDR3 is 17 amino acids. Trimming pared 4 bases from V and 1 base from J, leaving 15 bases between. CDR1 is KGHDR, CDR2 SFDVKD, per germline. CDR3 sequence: CATSDPEQPVNTGELFF. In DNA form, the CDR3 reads TGTGCCACCAGTGACCCGGAACAGCCTGTGAACACCGGGGAGCTGTTTTTT.

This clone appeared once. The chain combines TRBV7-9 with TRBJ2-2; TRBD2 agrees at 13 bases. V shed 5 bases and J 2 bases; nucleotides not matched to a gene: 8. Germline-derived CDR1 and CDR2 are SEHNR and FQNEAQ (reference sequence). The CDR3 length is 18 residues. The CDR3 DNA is TGTGCCAGCAGCCCGAGGACTAGCGGGGGACGTAACACCGGGGAGCTGTTTTTT. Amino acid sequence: CASSPRTSGGRNTGELFF. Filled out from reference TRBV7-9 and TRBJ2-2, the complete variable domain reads DTGVSQNPRHKITKRGQNVTFRCDPISEHNRLYWYRQTLGQGPEFLTYFQNEAQLEKSRLLSDRFSAERPKGSFSTLEIQRTEQGDSAMYLCASSPRTSGGRNTGELFFGEGSRLTVL.

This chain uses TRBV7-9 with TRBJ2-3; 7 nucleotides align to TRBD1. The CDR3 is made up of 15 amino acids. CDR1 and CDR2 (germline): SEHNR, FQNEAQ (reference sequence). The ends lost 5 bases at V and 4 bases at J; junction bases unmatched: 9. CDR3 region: CASSRRQGNPDTQYF. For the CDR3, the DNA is TGTGCCAGCAGCAGACGACAGGGTAATCCAGATACGCAGTATTTT.

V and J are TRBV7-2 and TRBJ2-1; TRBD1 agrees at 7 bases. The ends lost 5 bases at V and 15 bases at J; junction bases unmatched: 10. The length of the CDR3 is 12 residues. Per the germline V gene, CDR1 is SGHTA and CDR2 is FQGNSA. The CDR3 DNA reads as TGTGCCAGCAGCCTAAACAGGGGTCTCGGGTTCTTC. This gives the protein CASSLNRGLGFF.

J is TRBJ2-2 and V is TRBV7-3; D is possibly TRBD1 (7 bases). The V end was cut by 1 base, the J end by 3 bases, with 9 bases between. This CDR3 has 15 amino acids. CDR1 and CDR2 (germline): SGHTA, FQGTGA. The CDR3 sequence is CASSLSRGDTGELFF. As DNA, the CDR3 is TGTGCCAGCAGCTTAAGCAGGGGGGACACCGGGGAGCTGTTTTTT.

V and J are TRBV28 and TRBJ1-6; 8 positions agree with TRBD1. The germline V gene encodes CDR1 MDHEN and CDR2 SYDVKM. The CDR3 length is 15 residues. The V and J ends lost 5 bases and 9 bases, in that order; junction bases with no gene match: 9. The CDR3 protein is CASSLRDRRFSPLHF. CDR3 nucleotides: TGTGCCAGCAGTCTCCGGGACAGGAGGTTTTCACCCCTCCACTTT.